Listed below are T cell receptor beta chains from one sample, sequenced in a study of radiation and T cells in renal cell carcinoma. Clones were read by immunoSEQ multiplex PCR, and TCRdb kept only the in-frame ones, dropping some. This sample has under 100,000 clones, with 84% found just once. The sequencing used blood, collected from a patient whose treatment included radiotherapy and nephrectomy. The source is a man in his sixties with renal cell carcinoma. Both conserved end residues are part of each CDR3.

j_gene,v_gene,CDR3aa
TRBJ1-2,TRBV29-1,CSVIGDSVNYGYTF
TRBJ1-5,TRBV28,CASSHQQGRRFSNQPQHF
TRBJ1-5,TRBV4-1,CASSQVSPQPQHF
TRBJ1-2,TRBV6-5,CASRSGPANYGYTF
TRBJ2-7,TRBV2,CASSEGQGLGEQYF
TRBJ2-1,TRBV9,CASSVTSGSSNEQFF
TRBJ2-7,TRBV18,CASSPDPSGAYEQYF
TRBJ2-1,TRBV4-2,CASSHGTSGAVGSYNEQFF
TRBJ2-2,TRBV7-9,CASSLLAGLGDTGELFF
TRBJ2-7,TRBV2,CASTPGLAGGEQYF
TRBJ2-1,TRBV30,CAWTSGRNEQFF
TRBJ2-7,TRBV28,CASSLSFYEQYF
TRBJ2-6,TRBV5-6,CASSLQGSGANVLTF
TRBJ2-3,TRBV14,CASSQRRPSGDTQYF
TRBJ2-3,TRBV5-5,CASSLEGLDTQYF
TRBJ2-7,TRBV28,CASGRTRTYEQYF
TRBJ2-7,TRBV6-1,CASSVEGGSYEQYF
TRBJ2-3,TRBV28,CASSLGAGVTF
TRBJ2-5,TRBV6-6,CASSPSRGQETQYF
TRBJ1-1,TRBV6-1,CASTEGWTANTEAFF
TRBJ2-1,TRBV7-8,CATTSGSDTSYNEQFF